These T cell receptor beta chains were read from a single sample in a study of early T cells in non-severe SARS-CoV-2 infection. TCRdb itself ran the 5' RACE reads through MiXCR, one entry per CDR3 protein. This table holds approximately 65,000 distinct CDR3 sequences, 12% found once. The sequenced material came from whole blood. Receptors were obtained from an adult who was a healthcare worker with PCR-confirmed SARS-CoV-2 infection or an uninfected control (not recorded which). Each CDR3 is given with its conserved first and last residue. The D gene is left open where the match is weak. Rows may omit the clone size; those that give it use once, few, many or a size class.

j_call | d_call | v_call | clone_size | cdr3_nt | cdr3_aa
TRBJ1-1 | NA | TRBV14 | NA | TGTGCCAGCACCACGACAAGGGGGGCTGAAGCTTTCTTT | CASTTTRGAEAFF
TRBJ2-3 | NA | TRBV7-8 | NA | TGTGCCAGCAGCTCAAGCACAGATATGCAGTATTTT | CASSSSTDMQYF
TRBJ2-1 | TRBD2 | TRBV12-3/TRBV12-4 | NA | TGTGCCAGCAGTGAACTAGCGGGGGCAAGGAATGAGCAGTTCTTC | CASSELAGARNEQFF
TRBJ2-1 | TRBD1 | TRBV2 | few | TGTGCCTATTTCGAACAGGGGACGGTTAATGAGCAGTTCTTC | CAYFEQGTVNEQFF
TRBJ1-2 | TRBD1 | TRBV19 | few | TGTGCCAGTACTGATATAGACAGGGGACATGGCTACACCTTC | CASTDIDRGHGYTF
TRBJ2-1 | TRBD2 | TRBV9 | many | TGTGCCAGCAGCGTAGGACTAGCGGGGGGTGTTGAGCAGTTCTTC | CASSVGLAGGVEQFF
TRBJ2-1 | TRBD1 | TRBV19 | few | TGTGCCAGTACGGACAGGGTCAATGAGCAGTTCTTC | CASTDRVNEQFF
TRBJ2-3 | TRBD2 | TRBV29-1 | NA | TGCAGCCAGAGTAGTGGCGGGGGGATCTACACAGATACGCAGTATTTT | CSQSSGGGIYTDTQYF
TRBJ2-1 | TRBD1 | TRBV24-1 | few | TGTGCCACTTCGGGACAGGGGAGTTCCAATGAGCAGTTCTTC | CATSGQGSSNEQFF
TRBJ2-7 | NA | TRBV2 | NA | TGTGCCAGCACCGGACGGACCTACGAGCAGTACTTC | CASTGRTYEQYF
TRBJ1-1 | NA | TRBV7-9 | NA | TGTGCCAGCAGCTACGACAAGAACACTGAAGCTTTCTTT | CASSYDKNTEAFF
TRBJ1-1 | NA | TRBV5-4 | NA | TGTGCCAGCAGCCAGATTTCGGGAAACACTGAAGCTTTCTTT | CASSQISGNTEAFF
TRBJ2-7 | TRBD1 | TRBV11-2 | NA | TGTGCCAGCAGGTCACCGGGACAGCTCTACGAGCAGTACTTC | CASRSPGQLYEQYF
TRBJ1-1 | TRBD1 | TRBV9 | few | TGTGCCAGCAGCGCAGGGGGCTGGGGGACTGAAGCTTTCTTT | CASSAGGWGTEAFF
TRBJ1-2 | NA | TRBV7-9 | few | TGTGCCAGCAGCCCCCCTCAGGGCTCAAGGGGGTATGGCTACACCTTC | CASSPPQGSRGYGYTF
TRBJ2-1 | TRBD1 | TRBV6-4 | many | TGTGCCAGCAGTCCCCGGACAGGGGACTACAATGAGCAGTTCTTC | CASSPRTGDYNEQFF
TRBJ1-2 | NA | TRBV6-6 | few | TGTGCCAGCAGTGAGGGCTATGGCTACACCTTC | CASSEGYGYTF
TRBJ2-7 | TRBD1 | TRBV5-6 | few | TGTGCCAGCAGCTTCTGGGGGACAGGGTATTACGAGCAGTACTTC | CASSFWGTGYYEQYF
TRBJ1-2 | NA | TRBV19 | many | TGTGCCAGTAGTATGGCGACAGTCGACTATGGCTACACCTTC | CASSMATVDYGYTF
TRBJ2-3 | TRBD1 | TRBV12-3/TRBV12-4 | NA | TGTGCCAGCAGTTCCCTGGACAGGGAGAAAGATACGCAGTATTTT | CASSSLDREKDTQYF
TRBJ1-1 | NA | TRBV7-2 | NA | TGTGCCAGCAGCTTGGCACGGGGCACTGAAGCTTTCTTT | CASSLARGTEAFF
TRBJ2-7 | NA | TRBV11-1 | NA | TGTGCCAGCGGCCGGACAGAAGGAACCTACGAGCAGTACTTC | CASGRTEGTYEQYF
TRBJ2-7 | TRBD1 | TRBV7-2 | NA | TGTGCCAGCAGCTTAGATTGGGTCGGCAGGGGGCACGAGCAGTACTTC | CASSLDWVGRGHEQYF
TRBJ2-1 | TRBD2 | TRBV9 | few | TGTGCCAGCAGCCCCGGACTAGCGGGGAGGGAGCAGTTCTTC | CASSPGLAGREQFF
TRBJ2-1 | NA | TRBV7-9 | many | TGTGCCAGCAGGCCGGAACCCTACAATGAGCAGTTCTTC | CASRPEPYNEQFF
TRBJ2-3 | TRBD2 | TRBV12-5 | many | TGTGCTAGTGGTTTTGGGACTAGCGGGGTTTCGGATACGCAGTATTTT | CASGFGTSGVSDTQYF
TRBJ2-7 | NA | TRBV10-3 | NA | TGTGCCATCAGTACCTCAGGGGATTACGAGCAGTACTTC | CAISTSGDYEQYF
TRBJ2-1 | NA | TRBV7-2 | NA | TGTGCCAGCAGCTTACTCAGGGGAGTAAGAAATGAGCAGTTCTTC | CASSLLRGVRNEQFF
TRBJ2-7 | NA | TRBV18 | few | TGTGTCAGCTCTCGCCGTTCAGATTCCTACGAGCAGTACTTC | CVSSRRSDSYEQYF
TRBJ2-1 | TRBD1 | TRBV12-3/TRBV12-4 | many | TGTGCCAGCAGCCTAGAGACAGGGGGCCAGCCCAATGAGCAGTTCTTC | CASSLETGGQPNEQFF
TRBJ2-5 | NA | TRBV12-3/TRBV12-4 | many | TGTGCCAGCAGTTACTTCCAAGAGACCCAGTACTTC | CASSYFQETQYF
TRBJ1-2 | TRBD1 | TRBV27 | few | TGTGCCAGCGGGACAGGGGTTATTAACTATGGCTACACCTTC | CASGTGVINYGYTF